This TCR beta chain was identified during a study of blood T cell repertoires in COVID-19. Study-wide background: The analysed material was cDNA or gDNA that came from T cells, B-cell-depleted T cells, or PBMCs.

In germline, CDR1 is LNHNV, CDR2 YYDKDF (reference sequence). Trimming removed 3 bases from V and 1 base from J, with 10 bases in between. The CDR3 contains 15 residues. Categorization into cohorts depended on clinical history that participants reported. Source study methods: From reference gene primer amplification, estimates of nucleated cell counts were derived. TCRdb's table, derived via immunoSEQ multiplex PCR, lists solely in-frame clones and lacks some. D and trimming come from the DNA, and the V and J calls and clone size come from that table. The sample contains about 180,000 clones, about nine tenths of which appear only once.

V gene TRBV15 combines with J gene TRBJ2-1; D may be TRBD2 (5 bases). Sequenced material: PBMCs or T cells enriched from blood (not recorded which). This sequence originates from a woman under 30 who had recovered from COVID-19. The CDR3 DNA follows: TGTGCCACCAGCAGGGGAGCGCTTTCCTACAATGAGCAGTTCTTC. Protein sequence: CATSRGALSYNEQFF.